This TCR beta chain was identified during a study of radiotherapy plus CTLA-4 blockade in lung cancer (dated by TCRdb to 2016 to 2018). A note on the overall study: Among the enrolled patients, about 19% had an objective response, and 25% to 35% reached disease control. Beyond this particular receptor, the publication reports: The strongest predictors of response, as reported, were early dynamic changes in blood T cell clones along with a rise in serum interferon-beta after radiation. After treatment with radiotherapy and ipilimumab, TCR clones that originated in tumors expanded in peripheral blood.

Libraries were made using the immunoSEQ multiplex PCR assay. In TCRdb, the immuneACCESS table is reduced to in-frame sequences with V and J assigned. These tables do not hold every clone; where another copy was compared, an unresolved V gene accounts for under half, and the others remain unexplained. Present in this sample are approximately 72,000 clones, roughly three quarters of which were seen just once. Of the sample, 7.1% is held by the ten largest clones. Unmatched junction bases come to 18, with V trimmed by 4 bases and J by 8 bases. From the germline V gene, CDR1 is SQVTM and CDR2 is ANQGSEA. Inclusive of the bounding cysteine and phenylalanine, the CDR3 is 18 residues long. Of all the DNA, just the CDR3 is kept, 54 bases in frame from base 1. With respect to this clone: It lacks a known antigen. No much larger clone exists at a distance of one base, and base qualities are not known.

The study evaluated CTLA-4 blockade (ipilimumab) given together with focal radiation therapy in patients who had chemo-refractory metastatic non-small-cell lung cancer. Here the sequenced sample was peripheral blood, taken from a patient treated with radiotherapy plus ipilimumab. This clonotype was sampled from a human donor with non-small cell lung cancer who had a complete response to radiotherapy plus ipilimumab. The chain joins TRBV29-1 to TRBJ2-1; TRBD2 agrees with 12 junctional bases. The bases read TGCAGCGTTGGGCCCGGGACTAGCGGGCGACGCCGAGGGCATGAGCAGTTCTTC. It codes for CSVGPGTSGRRRGHEQFF.